This T cell receptor beta chain originates from a study of blood T cell repertoires in COVID-19. On the study more broadly: From T cells, B-cell-depleted T cells, or PBMCs came the material, which was cDNA or gDNA.

CDR1 LNHDA and CDR2 SQIVND come from the germline V gene (reference sequence). With termini counted, the CDR3 has 11 amino acids. A remark on this clone: In this CDR3 the conserved last residue, phenylalanine or tryptophan, is missing, so a read error is likely. No DNA is shown, since the ends of the CDR3 on it are uncertain; the CDR3 is the one TCRdb lists.

Authors' analysis steps: Cell counts per sample came from amplifying reference gene primers. The method was immunoSEQ multiplex PCR; TCRdb's version includes in-frame clones alone and lacks a portion of them. The V and J calls and the clone size are those of that table, but D and trimming were determined from the DNA. The data show fewer than 400,000 clones, 92% seen once. The recovered donors of Cohort 3 showed two negative PCRs, clearance, or symptom resolution. This TCR was sampled from a woman aged 30 to 39 who had recovered from COVID-19. V usage is TRBV19 and J usage is TRBJ1-1; the table's TRBD1 call for D was not verified on the DNA. Sequencing input: PBMCs or T cells enriched from blood (not recorded which). The CDR3 loop reads CASSSQGPSTY.